This TCR beta chain came from a study of blood T cell repertoires in COVID-19. Overall study: COVID-19 samples, acute and convalescent, were from the United States, Italy and Spain.

Cohorts were determined from participant-reported clinical history. V lost 6 bases to trimming and J lost 3 bases; unmatched junction nucleotides: 13. Germline loops: CDR1 MNHEY, CDR2 SVGEGT. The length of the CDR3 is 17 residues. TCRdb's table, derived via immunoSEQ multiplex PCR, lists solely in-frame clones and lacks some. Of 210,000 or so clones listed, under 85% were seen once; the top ten hold about 1.7%. Material: PBMCs or T cells enriched from blood (not recorded which). The sequence was collected from a man in his fifties or sixties who had recovered from COVID-19. The chain joins TRBV6-2 or TRBV6-3 to TRBJ2-2, with 7 bases aligning to TRBD1. Written as DNA, the CDR3 is TGTGCCAGCAGCTTCGTGGTAGGGGGCGCAGACACCGGGGAGCTGTTTTTT. Translating it yields CASSFVVGGADTGELFF.